These T cell receptor beta chains were read from a single sample in a study of T cell repertoires in cytomegalovirus infection. TCRdb reanalysed the reads using MiXCR and keeps one entry per CDR3 protein. The repertoire includes about 250,000 distinct CDR3 sequences, 15% to 20% of them detected once, and less than 50% sits in the top ten. Sample: CD8+ T cells from PBMCs. The receptors here all came from a human donor in good health (CMV status not recorded). Some clones in this sample may be carry-over from other donors' samples. Each CDR3 is given with its conserved first and last residue. Fields, in order: V gene, clone size, D gene, J gene, CDR3 DNA, CDR3 protein. The D gene is left open where the match is weak. Part of the rows lack a size; the others show once, few, many or a class for expanded clones.

v_call: TRBV6-6; clone_size: -; d_call: TRBD2; j_call: TRBJ2-5; cdr3_nt: TGTGCCAGCAGAATGGGGGGGAAGAGACAAGAGACCCAGTACTTC; cdr3_aa: CASRMGGKRQETQYF
v_call: TRBV7-8; clone_size: many; d_call: TRBD1; j_call: TRBJ1-1; cdr3_nt: TGTGCCAGCAAGGATACAGGGGTTGAAGCTTTCTTT; cdr3_aa: CASKDTGVEAFF
v_call: TRBV7-9; clone_size: many; d_call: TRBD1; j_call: TRBJ2-7; cdr3_nt: TGTGCCAGCAGCCCGAGGGCCGGACAGGGATCCTACGAGCAGTACTTC; cdr3_aa: CASSPRAGQGSYEQYF
v_call: TRBV20-1; clone_size: few; d_call: TRBD1; j_call: TRBJ1-2; cdr3_nt: TGCAGTGCGCGTCACAGGGGGCTGAACTATGGCTACACCTTC; cdr3_aa: CSARHRGLNYGYTF
v_call: TRBV20-1; clone_size: few; d_call: TRBD1; j_call: TRBJ2-7; cdr3_nt: TGCAGTGGGATATATAGGACAGGGGGAATAATCCTTTCCTACGAGCAGTACTTC; cdr3_aa: CSGIYRTGGIILSYEQYF
v_call: TRBV7-8; clone_size: many; d_call: TRBD1; j_call: TRBJ1-1; cdr3_nt: TGTGCCAGCAGCTTGACTCGGGACAGGGCTAACACTGAAGCTTTCTTT; cdr3_aa: CASSLTRDRANTEAFF
v_call: TRBV7-6; clone_size: once; d_call: TRBD2; j_call: TRBJ2-1; cdr3_nt: TGTGCCAGCAGCTCCCGGGGGGGTTCCTACAATGAGCAGTTCTTC; cdr3_aa: CASSSRGGSYNEQFF
v_call: TRBV7-2; clone_size: many; d_call: -; j_call: TRBJ2-2; cdr3_nt: TGTGCCAGCAGCTTATTCCCAGGGGAGCTGTTTTTT; cdr3_aa: CASSLFPGELFF
v_call: TRBV29-1; clone_size: -; d_call: -; j_call: TRBJ1-1; cdr3_nt: TGCAGCGTTACAACGAACACTGAAGCTTTCTTT; cdr3_aa: CSVTTNTEAFF
v_call: TRBV7-8; clone_size: -; d_call: -; j_call: TRBJ1-1; cdr3_nt: TGTGCCAGCAGCTTAGATCTGGGGCAGGGAGGGTTAGGCACTGAAGCTTTCTTT; cdr3_aa: CASSLDLGQGGLGTEAFF
v_call: TRBV6-1; clone_size: -; d_call: -; j_call: TRBJ1-5; cdr3_nt: TGTGCCAGCAGTGAATCCGGACAGACTAATCAGCCCCAGCATTTT; cdr3_aa: CASSESGQTNQPQHF
v_call: TRBV15; clone_size: -; d_call: -; j_call: TRBJ2-1; cdr3_nt: TGTGCCACCAGCCGAACGGGGGCGCCGTCTTACAATGAGCAGTTCTTC; cdr3_aa: CATSRTGAPSYNEQFF
v_call: TRBV29-1; clone_size: -; d_call: TRBD2; j_call: TRBJ2-7; cdr3_nt: TGCAGCGTCCGTCGGGGGGACGGATCCTACGAGCAGTACTTC; cdr3_aa: CSVRRGDGSYEQYF
v_call: TRBV27; clone_size: many; d_call: -; j_call: TRBJ1-1; cdr3_nt: TGTGCCAGCAGTTTAGCCGGGCCGAAGGTGAACACTGAAGCTTTCTTT; cdr3_aa: CASSLAGPKVNTEAFF
v_call: TRBV6-5; clone_size: -; d_call: -; j_call: TRBJ1-1; cdr3_nt: TGTGCCAGCAGCTTTTTGGGTTCGAACACTGAAGCTTTCTTT; cdr3_aa: CASSFLGSNTEAFF
v_call: TRBV6-5; clone_size: -; d_call: -; j_call: TRBJ1-1; cdr3_nt: TGTGCCAGCAAAGAGAGGACCGGTGCCCATCCAGCTTTCTTT; cdr3_aa: CASKERTGAHPAFF